The present entry profiles one TCR beta chain with its context. The data derive from a study of blood T cell repertoires in COVID-19. Overall study context: Sites across the United States, Italy and Spain contributed samples from acute and convalescent COVID-19. PBMCs, B-cell-depleted T cells, or T cells provided the cDNA or gDNA that made up the material.

The CDR3 is made up of 15 amino acids. Trimming removed 1 base at V and 1 base at J, with 8 bases between. The germline V gene encodes CDR1 SNHLY and CDR2 FYNNEI. Authors' data handling: Nucleated cell number was recorded as an estimate derived from reference gene primer amplification. Only in-frame clones appear in the TCRdb table, and some are missing; sequencing was by immunoSEQ multiplex PCR. That table furnishes V, J and clone size, whereas the DNA furnished D and trimming. In the table there are about 110,000 clones, less than 85% of which are singletons. V usage is TRBV2 and J usage is TRBJ1-5; TRBD1 is a possible D gene (5 bases). Sequenced input: peripheral blood. This receptor was identified in a man aged 70 or older with active or convalescent COVID-19. The CDR3 DNA reads as TGTGCCAGCAGTGAAGGGAGGGACAGCAATCAGCCCCAGCATTTT. Protein product: CASSEGRDSNQPQHF.